This T cell receptor (beta chain) emerged from a study of T cell responses to AZD1222 COVID-19 vaccine. Sequencing used immunoSEQ multiplex PCR; TCRdb keeps in-frame clones, though not all of them. The profile shows more than 120,000 clones, roughly nine tenths of them singletons. This clone was counted once. This sequence was found in an adult who received the AZD1222 COVID-19 vaccine. Material: peripheral blood, obtained 28 days after the second AZD1222 dose.

CDR3 nucleotide sequence: TGTGCTAGTGGTTACTCGGGAAAAGGGACAGATACGCAGTATTTT. This translates into CASGYSGKGTDTQYF. This chain joins TRBV12-5 and TRBJ2-3; possible D gene TRBD2, 5 bases. With 4 bases removed from V and 3 bases from J, the gap between germline ends came to 14 bases. Germline V gives CDR1 LGHNT, CDR2 FRNRAP. There are 15 residues in the CDR3.